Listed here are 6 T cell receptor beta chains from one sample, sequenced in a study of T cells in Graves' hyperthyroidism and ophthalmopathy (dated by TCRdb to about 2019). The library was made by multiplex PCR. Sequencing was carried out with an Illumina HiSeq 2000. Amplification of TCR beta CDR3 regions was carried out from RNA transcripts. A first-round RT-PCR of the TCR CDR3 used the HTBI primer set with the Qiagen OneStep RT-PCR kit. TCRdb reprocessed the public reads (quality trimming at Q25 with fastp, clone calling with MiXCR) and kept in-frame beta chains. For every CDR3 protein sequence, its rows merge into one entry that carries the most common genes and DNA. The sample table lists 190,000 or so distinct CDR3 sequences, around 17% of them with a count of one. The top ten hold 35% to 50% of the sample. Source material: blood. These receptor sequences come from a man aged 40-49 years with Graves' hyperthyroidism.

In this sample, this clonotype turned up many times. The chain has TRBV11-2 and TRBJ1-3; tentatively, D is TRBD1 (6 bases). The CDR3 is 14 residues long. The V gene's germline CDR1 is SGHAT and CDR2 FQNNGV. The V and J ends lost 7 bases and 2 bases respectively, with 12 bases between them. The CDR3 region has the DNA TGTGCCAGCACCGAGGGGGTCGCTGGAAACACCATATATTTT. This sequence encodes CASTEGVAGNTIYF.

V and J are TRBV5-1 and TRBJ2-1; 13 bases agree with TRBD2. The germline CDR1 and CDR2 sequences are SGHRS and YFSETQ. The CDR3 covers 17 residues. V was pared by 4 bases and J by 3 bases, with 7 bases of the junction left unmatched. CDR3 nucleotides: TGCGCCAGCAGCCCACCACTAGCGGGGGGGCTCTACAATGAGCAGTTCTTC. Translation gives CASSPPLAGGLYNEQFF.

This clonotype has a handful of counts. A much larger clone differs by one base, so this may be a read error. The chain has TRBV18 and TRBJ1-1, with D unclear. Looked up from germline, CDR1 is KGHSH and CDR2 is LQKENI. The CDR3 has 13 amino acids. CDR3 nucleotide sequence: TGTGCCAGCTCAAAGCTCTCTCGCACTGAAGCTCTCTTT. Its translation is CASSKLSRTEALF.

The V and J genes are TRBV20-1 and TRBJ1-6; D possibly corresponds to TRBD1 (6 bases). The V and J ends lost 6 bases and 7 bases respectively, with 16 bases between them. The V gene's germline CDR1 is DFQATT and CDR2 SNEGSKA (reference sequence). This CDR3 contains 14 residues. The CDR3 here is CSAPALGGNSPLHF. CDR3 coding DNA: TGCAGTGCCCCAGCTCTAGGGGGGAATTCACCCCTCCACTTT.

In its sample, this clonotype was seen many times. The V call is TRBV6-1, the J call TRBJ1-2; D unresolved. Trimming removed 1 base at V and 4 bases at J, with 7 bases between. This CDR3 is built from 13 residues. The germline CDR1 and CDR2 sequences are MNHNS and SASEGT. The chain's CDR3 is CASSEVQLYGYTF. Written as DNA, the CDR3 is TGTGCCAGCAGTGAAGTACAGCTCTATGGCTACACCTTC.

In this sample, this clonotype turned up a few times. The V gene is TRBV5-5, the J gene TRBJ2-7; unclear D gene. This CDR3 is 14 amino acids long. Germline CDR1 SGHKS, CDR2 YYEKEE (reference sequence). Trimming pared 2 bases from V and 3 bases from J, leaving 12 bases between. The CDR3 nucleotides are TGTGCCAGCAGCTTCAGGCACCCGATCTACGAGCAGTACTTC. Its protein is CASSFRHPIYEQYF. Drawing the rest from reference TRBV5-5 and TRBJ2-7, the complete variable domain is DAGVTQSPTHLIKTRGQQVTLRCSPISGHKSVSWYQQVLGQGPQFIFQYYEKEERGRGNFPDRFSARQFPNYSSELNVNALLLGDSALYLCASSFRHPIYEQYFGPGTRLTVT.